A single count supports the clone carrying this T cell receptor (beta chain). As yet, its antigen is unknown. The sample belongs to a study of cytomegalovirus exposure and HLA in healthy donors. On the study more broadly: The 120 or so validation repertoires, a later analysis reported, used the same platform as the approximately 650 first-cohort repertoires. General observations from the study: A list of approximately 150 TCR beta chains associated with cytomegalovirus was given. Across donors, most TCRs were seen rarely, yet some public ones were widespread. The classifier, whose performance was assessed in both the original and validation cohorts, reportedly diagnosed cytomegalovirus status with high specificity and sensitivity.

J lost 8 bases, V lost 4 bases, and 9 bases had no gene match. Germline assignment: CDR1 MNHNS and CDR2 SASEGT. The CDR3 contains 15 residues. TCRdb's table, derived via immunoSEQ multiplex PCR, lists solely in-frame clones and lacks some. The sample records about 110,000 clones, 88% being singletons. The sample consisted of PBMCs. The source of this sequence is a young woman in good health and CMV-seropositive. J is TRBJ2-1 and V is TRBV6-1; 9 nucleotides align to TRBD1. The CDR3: CASSAQQGAWDEQFF. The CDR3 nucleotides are TGTGCCAGCAGTGCACAACAGGGGGCTTGGGATGAGCAGTTCTTC.